This entry lists 30 T cell receptor beta chains sequenced from one sample in a study of blood T cell repertoires in COVID-19. Repertoires were generated with immunoSEQ multiplex PCR, while TCRdb's copy carries only in-frame clones and drops some. The sample holds roughly 180,000 clones; about nine tenths are singletons and the top ten take around 21%. What was sequenced was peripheral blood. Receptors were obtained from a man in his 70s with active or convalescent COVID-19.

V usage is TRBV11-2 and J usage is TRBJ1-3, with D possibly being TRBD1 (5 bases). V lost 3 bases and J 3 bases, leaving 12 bases between the germline ends. This CDR3 region has 15 residues. Germline V lookup: CDR1 SGHAT, CDR2 FQNNGV. The CDR3 DNA is TGTGCCAGCAGCTTTTGGCAGGGTGGTGGAAACACCATATATTTT. It codes for CASSFWQGGGNTIYF.

V usage is TRBV4-3 and J usage is TRBJ2-1; 16 nucleotides line up with TRBD2. CDR1 and CDR2 (germline): LGHNA, YSLEER. This CDR3 is 19 amino acids long. The junction had 8 bases not matched to a gene; V was cut back by 4 bases and J by 2 bases. The DNA for the CDR3 is TGCGCCAGCAGCCGCCACGGGACTAGCGGGGGGGCCCCCTACAATGAGCAGTTCTTC. Amino acid sequence: CASSRHGTSGGAPYNEQFF.

The chain combines TRBV5-4 with TRBJ2-3, with TRBD2 matching over 9 bases. Germline CDR1 reads SGHNT; CDR2 reads YYREEE (reference sequence). There are 16 residues in the CDR3. Trimming took 6 bases from V and 0 from J; bases not matched to a gene: 8. As DNA, the CDR3 is TGTGCCAGCAACCGCGGGGGGGCCTCGAGCACAGATACGCAGTATTTT. Protein: CASNRGGASSTDTQYF.

J is TRBJ1-5 and V is TRBV28; 8 bases fit TRBD1. Trimming took 5 bases from V and 7 from J; bases not matched to a gene: 10. The CDR3 contains 15 residues. The germline gives CDR1 MDHEN, CDR2 SYDVKM. As DNA, the CDR3 is TGTGCCAGCAGTCCGCACAACAGGGGGGGACAGCCCCAGCATTTT. It translates to CASSPHNRGGQPQHF.

The V and J genes are TRBV9 and TRBJ2-2; 7 bases are shared with TRBD1. The CDR3 consists of 17 residues. Germline V CDR1 and CDR2: SGDLS, YYNGEE. Losses at the gene ends were 4 bases for V and 1 base for J; bases not matched to a gene: 10. The CDR3 region has the DNA TGTGCCAGCAGCCCAACCCCGGGACAGAGGAACACCGGGGAGCTGTTTTTT. Amino acid sequence: CASSPTPGQRNTGELFF.

CDR3 coding DNA: TGCAGCGTAGAGGACAGGTCCTACGGTGAGCAGTTCTTC. It specifies CSVEDRSYGEQFF. This chain links TRBV29-1 with TRBJ2-1; 7 positions agree with TRBD1. Germline V gene sequence: CDR1 SQVTM, CDR2 ANQGSEA. After removal of 6 bases from V and 9 bases from J, the junction contained 11 bases not matched to a gene. The CDR3 covers 13 residues.

The chain recombines TRBV11-2 with TRBJ1-6, with 9 nucleotides matching TRBD1. Germline CDR1 is SGHAT and CDR2 is FQNNGV. The CDR3 runs to 15 residues. J lost 6 bases, V lost 5 bases, and 5 bases had no gene match. The CDR3 coding sequence is TGTGCCAGCAGCCGGAACAGGGGGCCTAATTCACCCCTCCACTTT. Its protein is CASSRNRGPNSPLHF.

This chain joins TRBV6-5 and TRBJ2-7; 7 positions agree with TRBD1. Germline-derived CDR1 and CDR2 are MNHEY and SVGAGI. The junction had 8 bases not matched to a gene; V was cut back by 6 bases and J by 0 bases. The CDR3 has 15 amino acids. CDR3 DNA: TGTGCCAGCAGGTACGACAGGGCCAGCTCCTACGAGCAGTACTTC. As protein: CASRYDRASSYEQYF.

The chain uses TRBV19 and TRBJ1-6, with 11 bases fitting TRBD1. Unmatched junction bases numbered 4, after V lost 6 bases and J lost 9 bases. Germline CDR1 and CDR2: LNHDA and SQIVND (reference sequence). This CDR3 is built from 14 residues. CDR3 sequence (DNA): TGTGCCAGTAGGCCGGGACAGGGGGGTTCACCCCTCCACTTT. It codes for CASRPGQGGSPLHF.

V usage is TRBV11-3 and J usage is TRBJ2-5; 7 bases align to TRBD1. The ends lost 3 bases at V and 0 bases at J; junction bases unmatched: 4. The CDR3 runs 15 residues. CDR1 is SGHNT, CDR2 YENEEA, per germline. CDR3 in amino acids: CASSLSGQYQETQYF. The CDR3 nucleotides read TGTGCCAGCAGCTTGTCGGGACAGTACCAAGAGACCCAGTACTTC.

This clone showed up just once. The rearrangement joins TRBV11-2 to TRBJ1-1, with D perhaps TRBD1 (6 bases). The germline CDR1 and CDR2 sequences are SGHAT and FQNNGV. This CDR3 comprises 15 residues. Trimming took 7 bases from V and 5 from J, leaving 20 bases between them. The CDR3: CASIPPGGGGTEAFF. As DNA, the CDR3 is TGTGCCAGCATCCCCCCAGGAGGGGGAGGGACTGAAGCTTTCTTT.

This chain joins TRBV12-3 or TRBV12-4 and TRBJ2-1; tentative D call: TRBD1 (5 bases). The CDR3 extends over 12 amino acids. With 6 bases removed from V and 6 bases from J, the gap between germline ends came to 9 bases. Here the CDR3 DNA reads TGTGCCAGCAGACCTGACAGCAATGAGCAGTTCTTC. Translating gives CASRPDSNEQFF.

This chain connects TRBV5-6 to TRBJ1-1, with D perhaps matching TRBD1 (6 bases). Germline CDR1 SGHDT, CDR2 YYEEEE. The CDR3 length is 16 residues. Trimming took off 0 bases at V and 1 base at J, with 13 bases between the two ends. The CDR3, as DNA: TGTGCCAGCAGCTTGGTTGGCAGGGGATCGAACACTGAAGCTTTCTTT. Its protein is CASSLVGRGSNTEAFF.

The chain is built from TRBV7-2 and TRBJ2-1; D perhaps matches TRBD2 (6 bases). Germline V CDR1 and CDR2: SGHTA, FQGNSA. This CDR3 is built from 16 residues. Between the trimmed V and J ends, which lost 3 bases and 8 bases, there was a span of 20 bases. DNA for the CDR3: TGTGCCAGCAGCTTGCAAGTTGGGACTTCTACCCATGAGCAGTTCTTC. This translates into CASSLQVGTSTHEQFF.

This CDR3 reads CASSAGTGGTGTQYF. The CDR3 DNA sequence: TGCGCCAGCAGCGCCGGGACAGGGGGCACCGGGACCCAGTACTTC. The chain carries TRBV5-1 and TRBJ2-5; 12 bases agree with TRBD1. The germline V gene encodes CDR1 SGHRS and CDR2 YFSETQ. The CDR3 has 15 residues. The V gene end was trimmed by 4 bases and the J gene end by 7 bases; junction bases not matched to a gene: 8.

This clone came up a few times. The chain combines TRBV3-1 (or the pseudogene TRBV3-2) with TRBJ2-7, with D maybe TRBD2 (6 bases). CDR1 and CDR2 (germline): LGHDT, YNNKEL (reference sequence). V gave up 4 bases and J gave up 6 bases, with 22 bases separating them. The CDR3 extends over 16 amino acids. In DNA, the CDR3 is TGTGCCAGCAGCCTTGTACGGAGGGGCAGCTCCACCGAGCAGTACTTC. This sequence encodes CASSLVRRGSSTEQYF.

This chain joins TRBV7-9 and TRBJ2-7; TRBD1 matches at 11 bases. With V trimmed by 3 bases and J by 3 bases, 4 bases remained unmatched. The germline CDR1 and CDR2 sequences are SEHNR and FQNEAQ (reference sequence). The CDR3 runs 15 residues. CDR3 protein: CASSFLGTGGYEQYF. In DNA, the CDR3 is TGTGCCAGCAGCTTTCTCGGGACAGGGGGCTACGAGCAGTACTTC. The full variable domain, with the rest looked up from reference TRBV7-9 and TRBJ2-7, is DTGVSQNPRHKITKRGQNVTFRCDPISEHNRLYWYRQTLGQGPEFLTYFQNEAQLEKSRLLSDRFSAERPKGSFSTLEIQRTEQGDSAMYLCASSFLGTGGYEQYFGPGTRLTVT.

The CDR3 protein is CASTGQGHSGNTIYF. The CDR3, as DNA: TGTGCCAGCACCGGACAGGGACACTCTGGAAACACCATATATTTT. This chain uses TRBV28 with TRBJ1-3; 8 positions agree with TRBD1. Germline V gene data show CDR1 as MDHEN and CDR2 as SYDVKM. The CDR3 is 15 residues long. V trimming: 7 bases; J trimming: 0 bases; junction bases outside the gene matches: 5.

This chain uses TRBV6-5 with TRBJ2-7; 9 bases are a match to TRBD1. V lost 5 bases to trimming and J lost 3 bases; unmatched junction nucleotides: 8. This CDR3 region has 15 residues. In germline, CDR1 is MNHEY, CDR2 SVGAGI. CDR3 DNA sequence: TGTGCCAGCAGTCCGAACTCGGGACAGGGCTACGAGCAGTACTTC. Its translation: CASSPNSGQGYEQYF.

This rearrangement joins TRBV6-6 to TRBJ2-1; TRBD1 might be the D (5 bases). V dropped 8 bases and J dropped 6 bases, with 23 bases sitting between them. CDR1 MNHNY and CDR2 SVGAGI come from the germline V gene (reference sequence). The CDR3 contains 16 residues. In DNA, the CDR3 is TGTGCCAGCGCAGGGCAGGATACACGAAGAGGCAATGAGCAGTTCTTC. Translating it yields CASAGQDTRRGNEQFF.

In regard to this clone: This sample includes further DNA sequences coding for the same CDR3. The chain carries TRBV18 and TRBJ1-1; the match to TRBD1 covers 7 bases. The junction had 6 bases not matched to a gene; V was cut back by 3 bases and J by 5 bases. Germline V CDR1 and CDR2: KGHSH, LQKENI. This CDR3 contains 14 residues. This CDR3 is CASSPNRDRTEAFF. CDR3 nucleotide sequence: TGTGCCAGCTCACCCAACCGGGACAGAACTGAAGCTTTCTTT.

This chain uses TRBV6-5 with TRBJ2-3; 11 bases fit TRBD2. V lost 6 bases and J lost 3; bases outside the gene matches: 5. Germline loops: CDR1 MNHEY, CDR2 SVGAGI. This CDR3 is built from 15 residues. The CDR3 protein is CASRSLAGGTDTQYF. The CDR3 DNA follows: TGTGCCAGCAGGAGTCTAGCGGGAGGAACAGATACGCAGTATTTT.

On this clone itself: Other DNA sequences in the sample encode the same CDR3. The CDR3 bases are TGCGCCAGCAGCAGGTGGACAGGGCGTAATGAAAAACTGTTTTTT. Its protein is CASSRWTGRNEKLFF. This chain links TRBV5-1 with TRBJ1-4; 8 bases match TRBD1. CDR1 is SGHRS, CDR2 YFSETQ, per germline. The CDR3 sequence is 15 residues long. Trimming removed 4 bases from V and 4 bases from J; junction bases left unmatched: 6.

The chain combines TRBV2 with TRBJ2-4; the D gene is possibly TRBD1 (6 bases). CDR1 SNHLY and CDR2 FYNNEI come from the germline V gene. With 10 bases removed from V and 8 bases from J, the gap between germline ends came to 9 bases. CDR3 length equals 10 residues. CDR3 DNA: TGTGCCACCGCAGGGGACATTCAGTACTTC. Protein: CATAGDIQYF.

The chain is built from TRBV5-5 and TRBJ1-5, with D hard to call. Trimming took off 0 bases at V and 0 bases at J, with 7 bases between the two ends. Per germline, CDR1 SGHKS and CDR2 YYEKEE (reference sequence). The CDR3 length is 15 residues. The CDR3 reads CASSLGGNSNQPQHF. The CDR3 coding sequence is TGTGCCAGCAGCTTGGGAGGGAATAGCAATCAGCCCCAGCATTTT.

CDR3 region: CASSRPTGLGELFF. The CDR3 nucleotides are TGTGCCAGCTCACGACCGACAGGGCTTGGGGAGCTGTTTTTT. The V gene is TRBV18, the J gene TRBJ2-2; 7 nucleotides agree with TRBD1. The CDR3 contains 14 residues. With 4 bases clipped from V and 8 bases from J, the junction kept 7 bases outside the gene matches. Germline lookup yields CDR1 KGHSH and CDR2 LQKENI.

The chain joins TRBV9 to TRBJ2-3; TRBD2 might be the D (6 bases). Germline CDR1 is SGDLS and CDR2 is YYNGEE. Trimming pared 3 bases from V and 3 bases from J, leaving 14 bases between. The CDR3 has 15 residues. This CDR3 is CASSGSGVYTDTQYF. CDR3 DNA sequence: TGTGCCAGCAGCGGATCGGGAGTATATACAGATACGCAGTATTTT. Combining the CDR3 with reference TRBV9 and TRBJ2-3 gives the whole variable domain DSGVTQTPKHLITATGQRVTLRCSPRSGDLSVYWYQQSLDQGLQFLIQYYNGEERAKGNILERFSAQQFPDLHSELNLSSLELGDSALYFCASSGSGVYTDTQYFGPGTRLTVL.

This clone showed up just a few times. The chain employs TRBV16 and TRBJ1-6; D uncertain. Trimming cost V 3 bases and J 2 bases, with 5 bases left between them. Germline V gene lookup returns CDR1 KGHSY and CDR2 FQNENV. The CDR3 runs to 14 residues. The CDR3, as DNA: TGTGCCAGCAGCCATTTCGCCTATAATTCACCCCTCCACTTT. Translated, it gives CASSHFAYNSPLHF.

The chain couples TRBV19 to TRBJ1-5; 10 bases are shared with TRBD1. Germline trimming cut 6 bases from V and 8 bases from J; bases unmatched to any gene: 7. In germline, CDR1 is LNHDA, CDR2 SQIVND (reference sequence). The CDR3 contains 14 residues. CDR3 bases: TGTGCCAGTAGCACCCAGGGACAGGGGAAGCCCCAGCATTTT. This sequence encodes CASSTQGQGKPQHF.

The CDR3 coding sequence is TGCGCCAGCAGCTTGGGCCCCCAGGGGAAGGGACTAGGGCAAGAGACCCAGTACTTC. Residues: CASSLGPQGKGLGQETQYF. The chain employs TRBV5-1 and TRBJ2-5, with TRBD2 matching over 8 bases. Trimming at V came to 0 bases and at J to 2 bases, leaving 15 bases not matched to a gene. Germline V gene data show CDR1 as SGHRS and CDR2 as YFSETQ. The CDR3 runs to 19 residues.